Following are 16 T cell receptor beta chains from one sample sequenced in a study of blood T cell repertoires in COVID-19. TCRdb's table, derived via immunoSEQ multiplex PCR, lists solely in-frame clones and lacks some. The table shows hundreds of thousands of clones, with about 87% occurring only once. The sequencing sample was made of PBMCs or T cells enriched from blood (not recorded which). The receptors here all came from a woman between 50 and 59 years old who had recovered from COVID-19.

This chain joins TRBV28 and TRBJ1-2, with 7 bases that match TRBD1. The CDR3 is 13 amino acids. Germline V gene lookup returns CDR1 MDHEN and CDR2 SYDVKM. Trimming removed 4 bases from V and 8 bases from J; junction bases left unmatched: 7. CDR3 loop: CASSSQRGQGYTF. In nucleotides, the CDR3 is TGTGCCAGCAGTTCCCAGAGGGGGCAGGGCTACACCTTC.

The chain has TRBV5-1 and TRBJ1-2; tentatively, D is TRBD1 (5 bases). Trimming stripped 0 bases from V and 8 bases from J, with 14 bases between. The CDR3 spans 14 residues. The germline gives CDR1 SGHRS, CDR2 YFSETQ. The CDR3 spells CASSLDRLGVGYTF. The CDR3 region has the DNA TGCGCCAGCAGCTTGGACAGACTAGGGGTGGGCTACACCTTC.

This chain connects TRBV7-9 to TRBJ2-3; tentatively, D is TRBD2 (5 bases). The ends were cut back, 5 bases at V and 0 bases at J, with 12 bases in the middle. Per the germline V gene, CDR1 is SEHNR and CDR2 is FQNEAQ (reference sequence). CDR3 length: 15 residues. CDR3 amino acids: CASSKGLTSTDTQYF. The CDR3 DNA is TGTGCCAGCAGCAAAGGACTGACTAGCACAGATACGCAGTATTTT.

The chain uses TRBV11-1 and TRBJ2-5; D may be TRBD2 (6 bases). Germline V gene data show CDR1 as SGHAT and CDR2 as FQDESV (reference sequence). Trimming stripped 3 bases from V and 0 bases from J, with 8 bases between. The CDR3 covers 14 residues. CDR3 in amino acids: CASSFRDYQETQYF. The CDR3 DNA sequence: TGTGCCAGCAGCTTCCGGGACTACCAAGAGACCCAGTACTTC.

This clone was counted ten times or more. The chain employs TRBV5-8 and TRBJ1-5; D uncertain. The CDR3 has 13 residues. Trimming stripped 1 base from V and 4 bases from J, with 6 bases between. Germline-derived CDR1 and CDR2 are SGHTS and YDEGEE. The DNA of the CDR3 is TGTGCCAGCAGCTTGAGGAGGAATCAGCCCCAGCATTTT. Protein sequence: CASSLRRNQPQHF.

A remark on this clone: Other nucleotide sequences from this sample produce the same CDR3. CDR3 amino acids: CASSRTSGSYEQYF. The CDR3 DNA sequence: TGTGCCAGCAGCCGTACTAGCGGCTCCTACGAGCAGTACTTC. The chain joins TRBV27 to TRBJ2-7, with 8 bases identical to TRBD2. This CDR3 has 14 amino acids. The V segment lost 6 bases and the J segment 0 bases; nucleotides outside the gene matches: 4. CDR1 is MNHEY and CDR2 is SMNVEV in the germline V gene (reference sequence).

This chain links TRBV5-5 with TRBJ2-7; 7 positions agree with TRBD1. Unmatched junction bases numbered 16, after V lost 4 bases and J lost 9 bases. Germline CDR1 is SGHKS and CDR2 is YYEKEE (reference sequence). The CDR3 is 15 amino acids. The CDR3: CASSPVGQAYDVQYF. CDR3 in DNA: TGTGCCAGCAGCCCCGTCGGACAGGCCTACGATGTGCAGTACTTC.

V gene TRBV20-1 combines with J gene TRBJ2-7, with a possible D match to TRBD1 (7 bases). This CDR3 is 16 amino acids long. V shed 3 bases and J shed 5 bases, with 23 bases lying between them. CDR1 and CDR2 from the germline V gene are DFQATT and SNEGSKA (reference sequence). Here the CDR3 reads CSASYRGRGVVDEQYF. The CDR3 DNA follows: TGCAGTGCTAGTTACCGGGGCAGGGGGGTTGTCGACGAGCAGTACTTC.

The chain links TRBV5-1 to TRBJ2-7; D remains ambiguous. Germline V CDR1 and CDR2: SGHRS, YFSETQ. The CDR3 length is 14 residues. V lost 0 bases and J lost 3, with 10 bases in between. The CDR3 sequence is CASSLVGRVYEQYF. CDR3 sequence (DNA): TGCGCCAGCAGCTTGGTGGGTCGGGTCTACGAGCAGTACTTC. Filled out from reference TRBV5-1 and TRBJ2-7, the complete variable domain reads KAGVTQTPRYLIKTRGQQVTLSCSPISGHRSVSWYQQTPGQGLQFLFEYFSETQRNKGNFPGRFSGRQFSNSRSEMNVSTLELGDSALYLCASSLVGRVYEQYFGPGTRLTVT.

The rearrangement links TRBV6-5 to TRBJ2-2; D is ambiguous. Germline CDR1 MNHEY, CDR2 SVGAGI. CDR3 length: 15 amino acids. V lost 6 bases, J lost 0 bases, and 11 bases lay in between. CDR3 coding DNA: TGTGCCAGCAGAACAGACGGCACGAACACCGGGGAGCTGTTTTTT. Protein: CASRTDGTNTGELFF.

The chain joins TRBV19 to TRBJ2-2; no reliable D call. There are 14 residues in the CDR3. In germline, CDR1 is LNHDA, CDR2 SQIVND (reference sequence). V lost 8 bases and J 3 bases, leaving 13 bases between the germline ends. Here the CDR3 reads CASQVGVDTGELFF. Written as DNA, the CDR3 is TGTGCCAGTCAGGTAGGCGTCGACACCGGGGAGCTGTTTTTT.

The chain links TRBV5-1 to TRBJ2-1; D gene uncertain. The CDR3 is 13 amino acids. CDR1 and CDR2 (germline): SGHRS, YFSETQ. V was trimmed by 1 base and J by 8 bases, leaving 10 bases between them. For the CDR3, the DNA is TGCGCCAGCAGCTTGATCCCCCGTGATGAGCAGTTCTTC. Translated, it gives CASSLIPRDEQFF.

The gene calls are TRBV6-4 and TRBJ2-1; 9 bases line up with TRBD2. Germline-derived CDR1 and CDR2 are MRHNA and SNTAGT. There are 15 residues in the CDR3. V lost 4 bases to trimming and J lost 8 bases; unmatched junction nucleotides: 9. The CDR3 nucleotides are TGTGCCAGCAGTGTAATAGCGGGAGTGGGCGATGAGCAGTTCTTC. Protein sequence: CASSVIAGVGDEQFF.

The chain is built from TRBV10-3 and TRBJ2-7, with TRBD1 as a possible D gene (6 bases). Germline CDR1 reads ENHRY; CDR2 reads SYGVKD. The V end lost 6 bases, the J end lost 0 bases, and 12 bases lay between the germline ends. This CDR3 spans 14 amino acids. The CDR3 DNA is TGTGCCATCAGGCAAAGGGACACCTCCTACGAGCAGTACTTC. Translating it yields CAIRQRDTSYEQYF.

This chain uses TRBV27 with TRBJ2-7; weak D call: TRBD2 (5 bases). Germline V gives CDR1 MNHEY, CDR2 SMNVEV (reference sequence). V was shortened by 6 bases and J by 5 bases, with 17 bases between the two germline ends. The CDR3 length is 14 residues. The CDR3 is CASRLRAGINEQYF. The DNA of the CDR3 is TGTGCCAGCAGGCTGAGGGCGGGTATCAACGAGCAGTACTTC.

The chain recombines TRBV7-3 with TRBJ2-1; D call uncertain. Trimming shortened V by 0 bases and J by 9 bases, and 6 bases separated the two germline ends. The CDR3 contains 12 residues. Germline values: CDR1 SGHTA, CDR2 FQGTGA. CDR3 loop: CASSLTSGEQFF. The DNA for the CDR3 is TGTGCCAGCAGCTTAACGTCAGGTGAGCAGTTCTTC. Together with reference TRBV7-3 and TRBJ2-1, the CDR3 gives the full variable domain: GAGVSQTPSNKVTEKGKYVELRCDPISGHTALYWYRQSLGQGPEFLIYFQGTGAADDSGLPNDRFFAVRPEGSVSTLKIQRTERGDSAVYLCASSLTSGEQFFGPGTRLTVL.